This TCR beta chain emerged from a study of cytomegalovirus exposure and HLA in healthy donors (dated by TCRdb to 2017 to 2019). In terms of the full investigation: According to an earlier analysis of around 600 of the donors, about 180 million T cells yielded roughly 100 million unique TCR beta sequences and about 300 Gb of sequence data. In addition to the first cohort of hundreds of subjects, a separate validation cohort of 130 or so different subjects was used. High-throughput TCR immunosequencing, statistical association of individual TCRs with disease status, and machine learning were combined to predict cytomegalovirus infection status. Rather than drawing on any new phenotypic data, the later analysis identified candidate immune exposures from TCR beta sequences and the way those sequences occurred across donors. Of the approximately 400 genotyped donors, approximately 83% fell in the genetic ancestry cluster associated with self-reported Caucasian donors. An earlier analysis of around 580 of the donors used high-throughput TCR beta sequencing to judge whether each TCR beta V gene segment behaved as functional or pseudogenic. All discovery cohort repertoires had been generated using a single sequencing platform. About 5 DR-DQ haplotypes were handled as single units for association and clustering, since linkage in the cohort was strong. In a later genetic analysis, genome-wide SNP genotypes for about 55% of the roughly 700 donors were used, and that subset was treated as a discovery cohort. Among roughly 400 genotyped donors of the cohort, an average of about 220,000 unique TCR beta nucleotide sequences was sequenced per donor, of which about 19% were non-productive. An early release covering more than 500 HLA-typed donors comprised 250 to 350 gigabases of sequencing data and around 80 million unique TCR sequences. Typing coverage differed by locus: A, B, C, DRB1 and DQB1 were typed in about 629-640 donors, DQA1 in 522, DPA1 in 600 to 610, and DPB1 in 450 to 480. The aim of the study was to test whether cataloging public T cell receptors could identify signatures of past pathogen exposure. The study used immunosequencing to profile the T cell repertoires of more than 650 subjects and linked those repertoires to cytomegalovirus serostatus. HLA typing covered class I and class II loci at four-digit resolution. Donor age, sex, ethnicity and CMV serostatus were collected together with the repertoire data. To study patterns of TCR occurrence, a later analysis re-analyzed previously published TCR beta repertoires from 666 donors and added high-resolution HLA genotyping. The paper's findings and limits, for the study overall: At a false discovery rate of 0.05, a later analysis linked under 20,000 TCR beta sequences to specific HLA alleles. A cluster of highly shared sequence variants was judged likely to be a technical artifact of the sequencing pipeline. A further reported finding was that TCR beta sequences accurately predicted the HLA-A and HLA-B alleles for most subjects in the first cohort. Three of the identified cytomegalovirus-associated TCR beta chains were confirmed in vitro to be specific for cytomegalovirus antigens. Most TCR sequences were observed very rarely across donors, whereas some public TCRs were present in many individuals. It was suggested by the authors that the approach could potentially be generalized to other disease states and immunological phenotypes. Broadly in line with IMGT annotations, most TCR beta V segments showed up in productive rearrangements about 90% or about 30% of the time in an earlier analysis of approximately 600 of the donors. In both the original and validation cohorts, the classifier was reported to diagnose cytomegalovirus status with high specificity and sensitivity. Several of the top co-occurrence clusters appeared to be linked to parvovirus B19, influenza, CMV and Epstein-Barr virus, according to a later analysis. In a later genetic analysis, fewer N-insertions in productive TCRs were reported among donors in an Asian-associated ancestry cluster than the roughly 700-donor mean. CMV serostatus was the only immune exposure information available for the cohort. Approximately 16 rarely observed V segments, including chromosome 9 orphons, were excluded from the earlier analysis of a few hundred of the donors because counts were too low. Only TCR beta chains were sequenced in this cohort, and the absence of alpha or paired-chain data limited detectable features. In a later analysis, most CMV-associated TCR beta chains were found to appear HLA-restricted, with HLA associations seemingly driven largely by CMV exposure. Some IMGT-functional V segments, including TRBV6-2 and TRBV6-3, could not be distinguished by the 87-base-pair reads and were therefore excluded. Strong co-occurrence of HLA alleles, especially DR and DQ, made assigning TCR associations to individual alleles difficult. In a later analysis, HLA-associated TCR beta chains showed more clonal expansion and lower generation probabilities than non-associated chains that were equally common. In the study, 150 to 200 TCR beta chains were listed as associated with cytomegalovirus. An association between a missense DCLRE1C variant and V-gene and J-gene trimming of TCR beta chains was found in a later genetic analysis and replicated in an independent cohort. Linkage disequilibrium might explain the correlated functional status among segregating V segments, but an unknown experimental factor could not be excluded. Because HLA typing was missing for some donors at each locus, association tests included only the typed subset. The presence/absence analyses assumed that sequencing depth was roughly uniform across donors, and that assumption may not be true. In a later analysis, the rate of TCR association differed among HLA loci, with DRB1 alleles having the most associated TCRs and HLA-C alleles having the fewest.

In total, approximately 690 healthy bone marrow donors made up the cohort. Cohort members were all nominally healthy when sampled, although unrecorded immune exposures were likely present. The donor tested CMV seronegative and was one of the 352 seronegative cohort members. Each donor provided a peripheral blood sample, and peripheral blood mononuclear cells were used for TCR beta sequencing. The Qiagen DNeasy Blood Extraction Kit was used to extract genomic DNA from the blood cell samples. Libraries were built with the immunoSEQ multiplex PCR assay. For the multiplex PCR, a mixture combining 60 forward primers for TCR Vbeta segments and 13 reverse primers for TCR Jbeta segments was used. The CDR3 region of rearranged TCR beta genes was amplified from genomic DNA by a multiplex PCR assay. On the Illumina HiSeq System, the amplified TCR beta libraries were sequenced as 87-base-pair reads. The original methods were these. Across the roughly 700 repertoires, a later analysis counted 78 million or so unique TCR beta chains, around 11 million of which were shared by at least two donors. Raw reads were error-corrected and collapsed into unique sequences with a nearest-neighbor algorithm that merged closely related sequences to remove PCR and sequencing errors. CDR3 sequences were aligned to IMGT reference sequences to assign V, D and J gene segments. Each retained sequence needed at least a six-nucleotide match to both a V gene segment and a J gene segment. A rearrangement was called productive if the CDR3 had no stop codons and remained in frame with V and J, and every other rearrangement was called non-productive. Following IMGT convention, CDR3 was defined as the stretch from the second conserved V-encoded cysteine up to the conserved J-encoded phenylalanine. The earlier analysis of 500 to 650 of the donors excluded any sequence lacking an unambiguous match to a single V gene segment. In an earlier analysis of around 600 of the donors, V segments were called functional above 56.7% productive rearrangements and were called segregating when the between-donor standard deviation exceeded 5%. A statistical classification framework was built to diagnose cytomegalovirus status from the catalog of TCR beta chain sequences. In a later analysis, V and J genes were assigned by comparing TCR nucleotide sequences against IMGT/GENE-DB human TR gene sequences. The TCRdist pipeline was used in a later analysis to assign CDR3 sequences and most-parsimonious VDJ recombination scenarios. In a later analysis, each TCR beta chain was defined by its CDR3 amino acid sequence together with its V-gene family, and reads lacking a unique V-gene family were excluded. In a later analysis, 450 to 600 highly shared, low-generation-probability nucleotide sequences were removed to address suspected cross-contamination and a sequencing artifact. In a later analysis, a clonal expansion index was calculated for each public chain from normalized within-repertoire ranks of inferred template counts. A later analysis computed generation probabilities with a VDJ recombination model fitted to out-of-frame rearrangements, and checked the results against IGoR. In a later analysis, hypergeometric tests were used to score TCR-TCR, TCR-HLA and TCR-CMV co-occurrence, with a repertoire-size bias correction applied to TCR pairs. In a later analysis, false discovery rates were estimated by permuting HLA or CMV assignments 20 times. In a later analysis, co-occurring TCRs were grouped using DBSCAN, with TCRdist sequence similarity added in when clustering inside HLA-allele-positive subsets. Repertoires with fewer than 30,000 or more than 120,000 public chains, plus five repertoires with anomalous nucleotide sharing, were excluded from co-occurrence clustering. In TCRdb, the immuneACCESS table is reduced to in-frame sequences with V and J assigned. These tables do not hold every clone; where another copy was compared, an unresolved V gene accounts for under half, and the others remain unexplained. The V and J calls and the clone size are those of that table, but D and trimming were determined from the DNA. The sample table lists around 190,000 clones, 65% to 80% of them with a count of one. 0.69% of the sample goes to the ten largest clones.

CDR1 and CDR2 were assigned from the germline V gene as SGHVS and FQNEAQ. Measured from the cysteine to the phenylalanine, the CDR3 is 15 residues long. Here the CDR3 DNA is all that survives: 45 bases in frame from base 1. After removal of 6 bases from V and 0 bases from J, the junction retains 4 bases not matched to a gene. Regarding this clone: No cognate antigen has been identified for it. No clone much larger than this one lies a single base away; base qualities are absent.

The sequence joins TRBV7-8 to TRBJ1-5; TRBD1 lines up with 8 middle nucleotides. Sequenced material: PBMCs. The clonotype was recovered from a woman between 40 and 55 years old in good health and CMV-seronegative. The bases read TGTGCCAGCAGGAGGGACAGGTATAGCAATCAGCCCCAGCATTTT. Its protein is CASRRDRYSNQPQHF. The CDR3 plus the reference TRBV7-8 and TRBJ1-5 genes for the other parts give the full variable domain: GAGVSQSPRYKVAKRGQDVALRCDPISGHVSLFWYQQALGQGPEFLTYFQNEAQLDKSGLPSDRFFAERPEGSVSTLKIQRTQQEDSAVYLCASRRDRYSNQPQHFGDGTRLSIL.